The source of this TCR beta chain is a study of cytomegalovirus exposure and HLA in healthy donors (dated by TCRdb to about 2017). As for the study more broadly: According to an earlier analysis of several hundred of the donors, 150 million to 200 million T cells yielded over 90 million unique TCR beta sequences and about 300 Gb of sequence data. Class I and class II HLA loci were covered by the typing at four-digit resolution. A separate validation cohort of 100 to 150 different subjects was used in addition to the approximately 610-subject first cohort. The study combined high-throughput TCR immunosequencing, statistical association of individual TCRs with disease status, and machine learning to predict cytomegalovirus infection status. Donor age, sex, ethnicity and CMV serostatus were collected together with the repertoire data. Genome-wide SNP genotypes for about 55% of the roughly 670 donors were used in a later genetic analysis, which treated that subset as a discovery cohort. Typing coverage varied by locus: about 620-630 donors for A, B, C, DRB1 and DQB1; more than 500 for DQA1; about 590 for DPA1; approximately 490 for DPB1. Of the 398 genotyped donors, around 81% fell in the genetic ancestry cluster associated with self-reported Caucasian donors. The study profiled the T cell repertoires of 500 to 800 subjects by immunosequencing and related them to cytomegalovirus serostatus. An early release that covered fewer than 800 HLA-typed donors contained approximately 300 gigabases of sequencing data and 65 million to 100 million unique TCR sequences. On average, roughly 250,000 unique TCR beta nucleotide sequences were sequenced per donor among roughly 430 genotyped donors of the cohort, with roughly 18% of those sequences being non-productive. The later analysis used no new phenotypic data to find candidate immune exposures, relying instead on TCR beta sequences and their occurrence across donors. The study aimed to test whether signatures of past pathogen exposure could be identified by cataloging public T cell receptors. All discovery cohort repertoires had been generated using a single sequencing platform. An earlier analysis of nearly 600 of the donors applied high-throughput TCR beta sequencing to assess whether each TCR beta V gene segment acted as functional or pseudogenic. Five DR-DQ haplotypes were treated as single units for association and clustering because of strong linkage in the cohort. In a later analysis, previously published TCR beta repertoires from 500 to 750 donors were re-analyzed and high-resolution HLA genotyping was added so that TCR occurrence patterns could be studied.

General findings and caveats noted by the study authors: In a later analysis, most CMV-associated TCR beta chains were found to appear HLA-restricted, with HLA associations seemingly driven largely by CMV exposure. Because counts were too low, under 20 rarely observed V segments, including chromosome 9 orphons, were left out of the earlier analysis of 500 to 650 of the donors. While some public TCRs were present in many individuals, most TCR sequences turned up only very rarely across donors. The classifier was reported to diagnose cytomegalovirus status with high specificity and sensitivity in both the original and validation cohorts. A later genetic analysis reported fewer N-insertions in productive TCRs among donors in an Asian-associated ancestry cluster than the approximately 670-donor mean. V-gene and J-gene trimming of TCR beta chains was associated with a missense DCLRE1C variant in a later genetic analysis, and the association was replicated in an independent cohort. Sequencing depth was assumed to be roughly uniform across donors in the presence/absence analyses, though that assumption may not hold. Because some donors lacked HLA typing at each locus, the association tests relied only on the typed subset. Because the 87-base-pair reads could not distinguish some IMGT-functional V segments, including TRBV6-2 and TRBV6-3, those segments were excluded. Only TCR beta chains were sequenced in this cohort, and the absence of alpha or paired-chain data limited detectable features. CMV serostatus was the only immune exposure information available for the cohort. Three of the identified cytomegalovirus-associated TCR beta chains were confirmed in vitro to be specific for cytomegalovirus antigens. In a later analysis, HLA-associated TCR beta chains showed more clonal expansion and lower generation probabilities than non-associated chains that were equally common. When HLA alleles, especially DR and DQ, strongly co-occurred, TCR associations were difficult to assign to individual alleles. The study listed approximately 160 TCR beta chains as associated with cytomegalovirus. Several of the top co-occurrence clusters appeared to be linked to parvovirus B19, influenza, CMV and Epstein-Barr virus, according to a later analysis. In a later analysis, TCR association rates were found to vary across HLA loci, with the most associated TCRs seen for DRB1 alleles and the fewest for HLA-C alleles. In an earlier analysis of 587 of the donors, most TCR beta V segments appeared in productive rearrangements about 87% or about 30% of the time, broadly matching IMGT annotations. Correlated functional status among segregating V segments might be attributable to linkage disequilibrium, but an unknown experimental factor could not be ruled out. A later analysis associated about 17,000 TCR beta sequences with specific HLA alleles at a false discovery rate of 0.05. A group of highly shared sequence variants was considered likely to be a technical artifact of the sequencing pipeline. A further reported finding was that TCR beta sequences accurately predicted the HLA-A and HLA-B alleles for most subjects in the first cohort. The authors suggested that the approach could potentially be extended to other disease states and immunological phenotypes.

The cohort was made up of about 670 healthy bone marrow donors. All cohort members were sampled while nominally healthy, although unrecorded immune exposures were likely present. The donor was CMV seronegative and was included in the group of about 400 seronegative cohort members. Every donor gave a peripheral blood sample, and the peripheral blood mononuclear cells from that sample were used for TCR beta sequencing. The Qiagen DNeasy Blood Extraction Kit was used to extract genomic DNA from the blood cell samples. Details on this clone: Which antigen it targets is not known. Nothing much larger sits one base from this clone, and base qualities are not available.

Libraries were built with the immunoSEQ multiplex PCR assay. The multiplex PCR relied on a mix of 60 forward primers for TCR Vbeta segments and 13 reverse primers for TCR Jbeta segments. The CDR3 region of rearranged TCR beta genes was amplified from genomic DNA with a multiplex PCR assay. The Illumina HiSeq System was used to sequence the amplified TCR beta libraries as 87-base-pair reads. The paper's data handling went like this. In a later analysis, about 80 million unique TCR beta chains were counted across the 666 repertoires, and some 10 million of these chains were shared by at least two donors. Raw reads were error-corrected and collapsed into unique sequences with a nearest-neighbor algorithm that merged closely related sequences to remove PCR and sequencing errors. V, D and J gene segments were assigned by aligning CDR3 sequences to IMGT reference sequences. Each retained sequence needed at least a six-nucleotide match to both a V gene segment and a J gene segment. Rearrangements were called productive when the CDR3 lacked stop codons and stayed in frame with V and J; all others were non-productive. Following IMGT convention, CDR3 was defined as the stretch from the second conserved V-encoded cysteine to the conserved J-encoded phenylalanine. Sequences without an unambiguous match to a single V gene segment were excluded from the earlier analysis of about 630 of the donors. An earlier analysis of a few hundred of the donors classified V segments as functional when productive rearrangements were above 56.7% and as segregating when the standard deviation between donors was above 5%. To diagnose cytomegalovirus status from the catalog of TCR beta chain sequences, a statistical classification framework was built. In a later analysis, V and J genes were assigned by comparing TCR nucleotide sequences against IMGT/GENE-DB human TR gene sequences. A later analysis assigned CDR3 sequences and most-parsimonious VDJ recombination scenarios with the TCRdist pipeline. In a later analysis, every TCR beta chain was defined by the combination of its CDR3 amino acid sequence and its V-gene family, and reads without a unique V-gene family were dropped. A later analysis removed 592 highly shared, low-generation-probability nucleotide sequences to deal with suspected cross-contamination and a sequencing artifact. In a later analysis, a clonal expansion index was calculated for each public chain from normalized within-repertoire ranks of inferred template counts. Generation probabilities in a later analysis came from a VDJ recombination model fitted to out-of-frame rearrangements, and those results were checked against IGoR. In a later analysis, hypergeometric tests were used to score TCR-TCR, TCR-HLA and TCR-CMV co-occurrence, with a repertoire-size bias correction applied to TCR pairs. False discovery rates were estimated in a later analysis by permuting HLA or CMV assignments 20 times. In a later analysis, co-occurring TCRs were grouped using DBSCAN, with TCRdist sequence similarity added in when clustering inside HLA-allele-positive subsets. Repertoires with fewer than 30,000 or more than 120,000 public chains, plus five repertoires with anomalous nucleotide sharing, were excluded from co-occurrence clustering. TCRdb stores this immuneACCESS table with in-frame sequences only. Part of the clones is absent; in the studies checked, under half of the shortfall reflects unresolved V genes, and no reason is known for the rest. V and J calls and clone size are given by that table; D and trimming were obtained from the DNA. The table for this sample lists more than 85,000 clones; roughly three quarters of them were counted only once. The ten largest clonotypes hold roughly 7.7% of the sample.

CDR1 MDHEN and CDR2 SYDVKM were looked up in the germline V gene. The CDR3, from cysteine to phenylalanine, totals 13 residues. The entry retains the CDR3 DNA only, 39 bases that are in frame from base 1. Germline trimming amounts to 10 bases on V and 2 bases on J, with 4 as the count of junction bases outside the gene matches. Material: PBMCs. The sequence was collected from a female donor in good health and CMV-seronegative. The rearrangement combines TRBV28 with TRBJ2-2, with TRBD1 matching 7 junction bases. This receptor has the CDR3 CATRDRNTGELFF. The sequenced DNA is TGTGCCACCCGGGACAGAAACACCGGGGAGCTGTTTTTT.